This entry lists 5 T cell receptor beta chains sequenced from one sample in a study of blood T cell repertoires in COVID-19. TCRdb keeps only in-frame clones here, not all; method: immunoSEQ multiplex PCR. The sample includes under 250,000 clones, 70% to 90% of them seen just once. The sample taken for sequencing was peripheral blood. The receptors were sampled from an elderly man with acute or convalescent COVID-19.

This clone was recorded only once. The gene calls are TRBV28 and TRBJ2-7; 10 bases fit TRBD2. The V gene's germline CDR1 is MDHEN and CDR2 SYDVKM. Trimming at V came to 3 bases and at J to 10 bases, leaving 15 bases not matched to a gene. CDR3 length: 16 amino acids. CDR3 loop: CASSLGGWASGSKQYF. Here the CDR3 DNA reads TGTGCCAGCAGTTTGGGGGGTTGGGCTAGCGGGAGTAAACAGTACTTC.

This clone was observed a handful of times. CDR3 sequence reads: CASGQIYGYEQYF. The CDR3 DNA is TGTGCCAGCGGACAAATCTATGGCTACGAGCAGTACTTC. This chain links TRBV21-1 with TRBJ2-7; TRBD1, the D gene given by the table, was not confirmed from the DNA. TRBV21-1 is shown as a pseudogene. The CDR3 sequence is 13 residues long.

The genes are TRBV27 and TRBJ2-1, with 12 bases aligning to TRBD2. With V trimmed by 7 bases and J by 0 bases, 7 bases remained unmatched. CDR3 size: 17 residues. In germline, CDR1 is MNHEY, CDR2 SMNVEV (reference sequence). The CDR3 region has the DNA TGTGCCAGCATGACTAGCGGGGGCCAGAGCTCCTACAATGAGCAGTTCTTC. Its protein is CASMTSGGQSSYNEQFF.

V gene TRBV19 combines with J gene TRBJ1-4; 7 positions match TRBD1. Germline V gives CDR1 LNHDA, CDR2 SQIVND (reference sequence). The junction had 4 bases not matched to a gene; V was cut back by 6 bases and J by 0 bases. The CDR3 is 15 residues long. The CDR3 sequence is CASRTQGATNEKLFF. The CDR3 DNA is TGTGCCAGTAGGACCCAGGGGGCAACTAATGAAAAACTGTTTTTT.

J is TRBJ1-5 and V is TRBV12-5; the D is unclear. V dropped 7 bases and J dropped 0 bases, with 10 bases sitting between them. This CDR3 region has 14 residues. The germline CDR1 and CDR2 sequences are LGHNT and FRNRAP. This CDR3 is CASASPPSNQPQHF. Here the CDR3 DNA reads TGTGCTAGTGCCTCTCCCCCTAGCAATCAGCCCCAGCATTTT.